This TCR beta chain was identified during a study of T cells in Graves' hyperthyroidism and ophthalmopathy. Researchers took RNA transcripts and amplified the TCR beta CDR3 regions from them. The TCR CDR3 first-round RT-PCR relied on the HTBI primer set. TCRdb re-called the multiplex PCR reads through MiXCR, storing one row per CDR3 protein. This sample has about 640,000 distinct CDR3 sequences, with more than 20% found just once. This clonotype was seen a few times. From germline, CDR1 is SGHRS and CDR2 YFSETQ. V was trimmed by 4 bases and J by 3 bases, leaving 19 bases between them. This CDR3 spans 16 amino acids.

This chain links TRBV5-1 with TRBJ1-2; D may be TRBD1 (6 bases). The specimen was blood. The clonotype comes from a man aged 25-45 years with Graves' ophthalmopathy. CDR3 protein: CASSPGGRLIYYGYTF. CDR3 nucleotide sequence: TGCGCCAGCAGCCCCGGGGGGCGCCTGATTTACTATGGCTACACCTTC.